This T cell receptor beta chain originates from a study of shared clonotypes between healthy human individuals. Study conclusions and caveats: Naive subsets generally had larger estimated richness than memory subsets.

The CDR3 totals 15 residues. Trimming cost V 5 bases and J 7 bases, with 18 bases left between them. CDR1 and CDR2 (germline): SGHAT, FQNNGV. Remarks on this clone: As yet, its antigen is unknown.

Measured with immunoSEQ multiplex PCR; TCRdb has only the in-frame clones, and not every one. The table lists about a million clones, roughly 80% of them singletons. The rearrangement joins TRBV11-2 to TRBJ1-5, with a tentative D call TRBD1 (5 bases). Source material: memory CD4+ T cells sorted from blood. Subset defined: CD45RA-negative fraction. The TCR comes from a man aged 18-30 years in good health. The CDR3 DNA reads as TGTGCCAGCAGCCTCCACGAGGGGCCCTCCCAGCCCCAGCATTTT. It is translated as CASSLHEGPSQPQHF.